These 22 T cell receptor beta chains were all obtained from the same sample, sequenced in a study of regulatory T cells in long-lasting Graves disease (dated by TCRdb to about 2021). Libraries were built with multiplex PCR. The instrument given in TCRdb is Illumina HiSeq 4000. TCR beta libraries were built with iRepertoire HTBI primers and Arm-PCR amplification of CDR3 regions. TCRdb itself trimmed the public reads at Q25 with fastp, ran MiXCR and retained productive beta chains. Here each entry gathers all rows of one CDR3 protein and keeps the most common genes and DNA. Counted in this sample were a few hundred thousand distinct CDR3 sequences; about 12% of them appeared once. Of the sample, about 20% is held by the ten largest clones. Interpreted using the paper, the time point label stands for: newly diagnosed GD, antithyroid drugs for less than 3 months. RNA was extracted from PBMCs in TRIzol for both TCR sequencing and RNA sequencing.

The sample was also reused in another study, on T cells in Graves' hyperthyroidism and ophthalmopathy.

Here the sequenced sample was peripheral blood mononuclear cells (PBMCs), taken at new diagnosis, from a patient treated with antithyroid drugs. These receptors were obtained from a woman in her late teens or twenties with Graves disease. Donor details come from another sample of the same person, matched by shared clones.

J is TRBJ2-5 and V is TRBV7-9; 8 bases map to TRBD2. CDR1 SEHNR and CDR2 FQNEAQ come from the germline V gene (reference sequence). This CDR3 is built from 15 residues. The ends lost 6 bases at V and 4 bases at J; junction bases unmatched: 10. The CDR3 sequence is CASSGGLAGLETQYF. The CDR3 DNA follows: TGTGCCAGCAGTGGGGGCCTAGCGGGTTTAGAGACCCAGTACTTC.

V gene TRBV7-2 combines with J gene TRBJ2-1; D is ambiguous. The CDR3 is made up of 13 amino acids. Germline lookup yields CDR1 SGHTA and CDR2 FQGNSA. Trimming removed 3 bases at V and 5 bases at J, with 8 bases between. The CDR3 loop is CASSFDPDNEQFF. The CDR3 DNA sequence: TGTGCCAGCAGCTTTGATCCTGACAATGAGCAGTTCTTC. Together with reference TRBV7-2 and TRBJ2-1, the CDR3 gives the full variable domain: GAGVSQSPSNKVTEKGKDVELRCDPISGHTALYWYRQSLGQGLEFLIYFQGNSAPDKSGLPSDRFSAERTGGSVSTLTIQRTQQEDSAVYLCASSFDPDNEQFFGPGTRLTVL.

This clonotype came up many times. The V call is TRBV7-6, the J call TRBJ2-7, with D tentatively TRBD1 or TRBD2 (5 bases each). The germline CDR1 and CDR2 sequences are SGHVS and FNYEAQ. Deletions cut 2 bases from V and 2 bases from J, with 10 bases between. CDR3 size: 14 residues. The CDR3 DNA reads as TGTGCCAGCAGCTTATTCGAGGGGACCTACGAGCAGTACTTC. It is translated as CASSLFEGTYEQYF.

This clonotype was recorded at least ten times. This chain joins TRBV27 and TRBJ1-5; perhaps TRBD1 as D (5 bases). CDR1 and CDR2 from the germline V gene are MNHEY and SMNVEV (reference sequence). This CDR3 has 16 residues. Trimming cost V 0 bases and J 0 bases, with 9 bases left between them. CDR3 sequence: CASSLSRAYSNQPQHF. DNA of the CDR3: TGTGCCAGCAGTTTATCCAGGGCATATAGCAATCAGCCCCAGCATTTT.

This clonotype was observed at least ten times. The chain recombines TRBV10-3 with TRBJ2-7, with D perhaps matching TRBD1 (5 bases). Germline CDR1 and CDR2: ENHRY and SYGVKD. The CDR3 totals 14 residues. V lost 5 bases and J lost 2, with 13 bases in between. The CDR3 DNA is TGTGCCATCAGTTCGAGGACACCCACCTACGAGCAGTACTTC. It codes for CAISSRTPTYEQYF.

The chain joins TRBV20-1 to TRBJ1-5; 11 bases fit TRBD1. The CDR3 is 15 amino acids. Germline V lookup: CDR1 DFQATT, CDR2 SNEGSKA (reference sequence). V shed 6 bases and J 0 bases; nucleotides not matched to a gene: 4. CDR3 nucleotides: TGCAGTGCCAGGGACAGGGGGAATAGCAATCAGCCCCAGCATTTT. It translates to CSARDRGNSNQPQHF.

This clonotype showed up many times. The chain links TRBV28 to TRBJ2-3, with 7 bases lining up with TRBD2. The germline V gene encodes CDR1 MDHEN and CDR2 SYDVKM. This CDR3 is built from 15 residues. The junction had 13 bases not matched to a gene; V was cut back by 7 bases and J by 6 bases. CDR3 sequence (DNA): TGTGCCAGCATGAAAGCGGGATCTAGATGGGATACGCAGTATTTT. Protein: CASMKAGSRWDTQYF.

This clonotype was counted only a few times. This chain links TRBV6-1 with TRBJ1-2, with 9 bases lining up with TRBD1. The germline CDR1 and CDR2 sequences are MNHNS and SASEGT. V shed 10 bases and J 4 bases; nucleotides not matched to a gene: 10. This CDR3 spans 14 amino acids. The CDR3 sequence: CATLQGAFGYGYTF. CDR3 nucleotide sequence: TGTGCCACTCTACAGGGGGCATTTGGCTATGGCTACACCTTC.

This clonotype was seen many times. The rearrangement uses TRBV12-3 or TRBV12-4 and TRBJ2-5, with D tentatively TRBD2 (6 bases). V lost 5 bases and J lost 4, with 17 bases in between. The CDR3 is 15 amino acids. The DNA of the CDR3 is TGTGCCAGCAGTCCCACAGGAATGCGGGGAGAGACCCAGTACTTC. It encodes CASSPTGMRGETQYF.

As regards this clonotype: A much larger clone differs from this one at a single base, so this may be a read error. CDR3 DNA sequence: TGCAGTGCTGAGGGACCGCCGAACTCCTACAATGAGCAGTTCTTC. Amino acids: CSAEGPPNSYNEQFF. This chain joins TRBV20-1 and TRBJ2-1; D tentatively fits TRBD1 or TRBD2 (5 bases each). This CDR3 is 15 amino acids long. Germline CDR1 DFQATT, CDR2 SNEGSKA (reference sequence). V was cut by 5 bases and J by 0 bases, with 14 bases left in between.

This clonotype was observed at least ten times. The rearrangement links TRBV27 to TRBJ1-5; 9 nucleotides align to TRBD1. The junction had 7 bases not matched to a gene; V was cut back by 6 bases and J by 7 bases. The CDR3 runs 14 residues. CDR1 and CDR2 from the germline V gene are MNHEY and SMNVEV (reference sequence). The CDR3 is CASSYRGLGQPQHF. DNA of the CDR3: TGTGCCAGCAGCTACAGGGGGCTGGGGCAGCCCCAGCATTTT.

This clonotype was counted between two and nine times. V is TRBV12-3 or TRBV12-4 and J is TRBJ1-5; possibly TRBD1 for D (5 bases). Trimming left V 7 bases short and J 6 bases short, with 13 bases between. The CDR3 has 13 amino acids. CDR3 residues: CASTSGEAQPQHF. DNA of the CDR3: TGTGCCAGCACCTCGGGGGAGGCTCAGCCCCAGCATTTT.

The sample holds many counts of this clonotype. V and J are TRBV2 and TRBJ2-3; TRBD2 matches 9 bases. Germline values: CDR1 SNHLY, CDR2 FYNNEI. With 4 bases clipped from V and 5 bases from J, the junction kept 7 bases outside the gene matches. The CDR3 loop spans 15 amino acids. DNA for the CDR3: TGTGCCAGCAGTGCGTTAGCGGGGGTTGGAGATACGCAGTATTTT. This translates into CASSALAGVGDTQYF. Variable domain in full (rest from reference TRBV2 and TRBJ2-3): EPEVTQTPSHQVTQMGQEVILRCVPISNHLYFYWYRQILGQKVEFLVSFYNNEISEKSEIFDDQFSVERPDGSNFTLKIRSTKLEDSAMYFCASSALAGVGDTQYFGPGTRLTVL.

This clonotype was seen at least ten times. V is TRBV12-3 or TRBV12-4 and J is TRBJ2-3; 9 bases match TRBD2. The CDR3 consists of 16 residues. The V gene end was trimmed by 1 base and the J gene end by 5 bases; junction bases not matched to a gene: 7. The CDR3 loop reads CASSLGRGGLKDTQYF. The CDR3 coding sequence is TGTGCCAGCAGTTTAGGGCGGGGGGGCCTTAAAGATACGCAGTATTTT.

This clonotype occurred many times. This chain joins TRBV27 and TRBJ2-6; D not resolved. The V gene's germline CDR1 is MNHEY and CDR2 SMNVEV (reference sequence). CDR3 length: 17 residues. V was clipped by 4 bases and J by 0 bases, with 13 bases between them. The CDR3 loop reads CASSSYTVISGANVLTF. Written as DNA, the CDR3 is TGTGCCAGCAGTTCGTATACAGTGATCTCTGGGGCCAACGTCCTGACTTTC.

The V and J genes are TRBV18 and TRBJ1-1; no definite D call. The V gene's germline CDR1 is KGHSH and CDR2 LQKENI. V lost 0 bases, J lost 7 bases, and 18 bases lay in between. The CDR3 contains 16 residues. CDR3 sequence: CASSPPQQAPWGEAFF. CDR3 bases: TGTGCCAGCTCACCACCGCAGCAGGCTCCCTGGGGTGAAGCTTTCTTT. Based on the CDR3 plus reference TRBV18 and TRBJ1-1, the full variable domain is NAGVMQNPRHLVRRRGQEARLRCSPMKGHSHVYWYRQLPEEGLKFMVYLQKENIIDESGMPKERFSAEFPKEGPSILRIQQVVRGDSAAYFCASSPPQQAPWGEAFFGQGTRLTVV.

CDR3 amino acids: CASSLVDDQPQHF. The CDR3 nucleotides are TGTGCCAGCAGCTTAGTAGACGATCAGCCCCAGCATTTT. This chain joins TRBV7-9 and TRBJ1-5; no clear D. The V and J ends lost 1 base and 5 bases respectively, with 6 bases between them. The length of the CDR3 is 13 residues. In germline, CDR1 is SEHNR, CDR2 FQNEAQ (reference sequence).

This clonotype was seen many times. This sequence joins TRBV10-3 and TRBJ2-5; 7 positions match TRBD2. The CDR3 contains 11 residues. V trimming: 6 bases; J trimming: 5 bases; junction bases outside the gene matches: 0. Germline V CDR1 and CDR2: ENHRY, SYGVKD. CDR3 DNA sequence: TGTGCCATCAGCGGGGGGGAGACCCAGTACTTC. Translating gives CAISGGETQYF.

This clonotype was recorded many times. V and J are TRBV28 and TRBJ1-5; D uncertain. CDR1 is MDHEN, CDR2 SYDVKM, per germline. This CDR3 has 14 amino acids. Trimming took off 3 bases at V and 7 bases at J, with 13 bases between the two ends. CDR3 region: CASSFLGMSQPQHF. DNA for the CDR3: TGTGCCAGCAGTTTCCTAGGGATGTCGCAGCCCCAGCATTTT.

This clonotype occurred many times. The chain carries TRBV6-1 and TRBJ2-1; D ambiguous. Germline loops: CDR1 MNHNS, CDR2 SASEGT. The ends were cut back, 10 bases at V and 0 bases at J, with 13 bases in the middle. The CDR3 contains 14 residues. The CDR3 DNA is TGTGCCATACTAATGACCGACTCCTACAATGAGCAGTTCTTC. Residues: CAILMTDSYNEQFF.

This clonotype has ten or more counts. The chain couples TRBV13 to TRBJ2-3; D gene ambiguous. V was trimmed by 5 bases and J by 1 base, leaving 16 bases between them. The CDR3 contains 16 residues. Germline V CDR1 and CDR2: PRHDT, FYEKMQ (reference sequence). Here the CDR3 reads CASSLSRKRGTDTQYF. The DNA of the CDR3 is TGTGCCAGCAGCCTCTCCAGGAAAAGGGGCACAGATACGCAGTATTTT.

At least ten counts were recorded for this clonotype. The gene calls are TRBV7-2 and TRBJ2-1; D may match TRBD1 or TRBD2 (6 bases each). Trimming left V 5 bases short and J 6 bases short, with 14 bases between. The CDR3 covers 14 residues. Per germline, CDR1 SGHTA and CDR2 FQGNSA. CDR3 in DNA: TGTGCCAGCAGCATAGGGGGGTCGGTCAATGAGCAGTTCTTC. It specifies CASSIGGSVNEQFF. The whole variable domain, remainder taken from reference TRBV7-2 and TRBJ2-1, is GAGVSQSPSNKVTEKGKDVELRCDPISGHTALYWYRQSLGQGLEFLIYFQGNSAPDKSGLPSDRFSAERTGGSVSTLTIQRTQQEDSAVYLCASSIGGSVNEQFFGPGTRLTVL.